This T cell receptor beta chain was documented in a study of metastatic and nonmetastatic thyroid tumors. Through MiXCR, TCRdb re-clonotyped the PCR reads. The table records approximately 35,000 clones, over 12% of them present only once. None of the patients had undergone any treatment ahead of thyroid surgery. The CDR3 is 15 residues long. Germline-derived CDR1 and CDR2 are SGHAT and FQDESV (reference sequence). V lost 4 bases, J lost 2 bases, and 3 bases stayed unmatched. The chain combines TRBV11-1 with TRBJ2-3; 10 bases line up with TRBD2. The specimen sequenced was blood. The receptor's source is a male donor with papillary thyroid cancer or a benign thyroid nodule (not recorded which). Some clones in this sample may be carry-over from other donors' samples. CDR3 protein: CASSSLAGDTDTQYF. The CDR3 DNA reads TGTGCCAGCAGCTCCCTAGCGGGAGACACAGATACGCAGTATTTT.